The 12 T cell receptor beta chains given below trace back to one sample, sequenced in a study of shared clonotypes between healthy human individuals. Positively selected for CCR7, the CD45RO-negative cells used as naive CD8 cells excluded terminally differentiated effector memory CD45RA+ cells. TCRdb's table, derived via immunoSEQ multiplex PCR, lists solely in-frame clones and lacks some. The table lists 1.5 million to 2.5 million clones, about 95% of them singletons, with more than 0.9% in the top ten. Specimen: naive CD8+ T cells sorted from blood. The source is a man aged 18 to 30 in good health.

This clone was detected only once. This chain links TRBV30 with TRBJ1-3; D not certain. The CDR3 totals 13 residues. Trimming shortened V by 1 base and J by 8 bases, and 12 bases separated the two germline ends. CDR1 and CDR2 (germline): GTSNPN, SVGIG (reference sequence). This CDR3 is CAWSAWPGDTIYF. CDR3 sequence (DNA): TGTGCCTGGAGTGCATGGCCCGGGGACACCATATATTTT.

This rearrangement joins TRBV19 to TRBJ2-1, with 9 bases lining up with TRBD2. Trimming removed 3 bases from V and 0 bases from J; junction bases left unmatched: 3. This CDR3 contains 16 residues. Germline V gene data show CDR1 as LNHDA and CDR2 as SQIVND (reference sequence). The CDR3 sequence is CASSIISGSSYNEQFF. CDR3 bases: TGTGCCAGTAGTATTATTAGCGGGAGCTCCTACAATGAGCAGTTCTTC.

The chain links TRBV19 to TRBJ1-4; unclear D gene. V was trimmed by 7 bases and J by 7 bases, leaving 19 bases between them. Germline loops: CDR1 LNHDA, CDR2 SQIVND (reference sequence). The CDR3 sequence is 15 residues long. In DNA, the CDR3 is TGTGCCAGTATCTCTCCCTCTTCTAGGAGTGAAAAACTGTTTTTT. This gives the protein CASISPSSRSEKLFF. The whole variable domain, filled in from reference TRBV19 and TRBJ1-4, reads DGGITQSPKYLFRKEGQNVTLSCEQNLNHDAMYWYRQDPGQGLRLIYYSQIVNDFQKGDIAEGYSVSREKKESFPLTVTSAQKNPTAFYLCASISPSSRSEKLFFGSGTQLSVL.

The chain employs TRBV7-3 and TRBJ2-3; D remains unclear. This CDR3 is built from 15 residues. From germline, CDR1 is SGHTA and CDR2 FQGTGA. V shed 6 bases and J shed 4 bases, with 17 bases lying between them. CDR3: CASSHTSGSADTQYF. In nucleotides, the CDR3 is TGTGCCAGCAGTCATACATCAGGAAGCGCAGATACGCAGTATTTT.

This chain uses TRBV15 with TRBJ2-2; D might be TRBD1 or TRBD2, each matching 5 bases. The V end lost 5 bases, the J end lost 5 bases, and 18 bases lay between the germline ends. CDR3 size: 16 residues. Germline V gene data show CDR1 as LNHNV and CDR2 as YYDKDF (reference sequence). The CDR3 region has the DNA TGTGCCACCAGCCCCGAGGGGCTAGGCGGGACCGGGGAGCTGTTTTTT. It specifies CATSPEGLGGTGELFF. Combining the CDR3 with reference TRBV15 and TRBJ2-2 gives the whole variable domain DAMVIQNPRYQVTQFGKPVTLSCSQTLNHNVMYWYQQKSSQAPKLLFHYYDKDFNNEADTPDNFQSRRPNTSFCFLDIRSPGLGDTAMYLCATSPEGLGGTGELFFGEGSRLTVL.

The rearrangement links TRBV27 to TRBJ2-5; D remains ambiguous. CDR1 is MNHEY and CDR2 is SMNVEV in the germline V gene (reference sequence). With 8 bases removed from V and 4 bases from J, the gap between germline ends came to 8 bases. The CDR3 runs to 11 residues. CDR3 nucleotides: TGTGCCAGCGCTTCAGGAGAGACCCAGTACTTC. Its translation is CASASGETQYF.

The J gene is TRBJ2-3, the V gene TRBV5-8; D unresolved. Looked up from germline, CDR1 is SGHTS and CDR2 is YDEGEE. This CDR3 is 12 amino acids long. Trimming cost V 0 bases and J 7 bases, with 6 bases left between them. The chain's CDR3 is CASSLGHHTQYF. CDR3 sequence (DNA): TGTGCCAGCAGCTTGGGACACCATACGCAGTATTTT.

In regard to this clone: The same CDR3 can be traced to other DNA sequences in this sample. The V call is TRBV27, the J call TRBJ1-2, with TRBD1 matching over 8 bases. After removal of 2 bases from V and 2 bases from J, the junction contained 1 base not matched to a gene. The CDR3 totals 14 residues. Germline CDR1 MNHEY, CDR2 SMNVEV (reference sequence). The CDR3 spells CASSLQGANYGYTF. The CDR3 coding sequence is TGTGCCAGCAGTTTACAGGGGGCGAACTATGGCTACACCTTC.

The V gene is TRBV7-9, the J gene TRBJ2-7, with TRBD2 matching 9 bases. V shed 1 base and J 4 bases; nucleotides not matched to a gene: 8. Germline-derived CDR1 and CDR2 are SEHNR and FQNEAQ (reference sequence). The CDR3 consists of 16 residues. This CDR3 is CASSLESAGGPYEQYF. CDR3 DNA: TGTGCCAGCAGCTTAGAATCGGCGGGAGGGCCGTACGAGCAGTACTTC.

The CDR3 sequence is CASSLGAGTTGELFF. CDR3 DNA: TGTGCCAGCAGCTTAGGGGCAGGGACCACCGGGGAGCTGTTTTTT. The chain has TRBV7-6 and TRBJ2-2; TRBD1 or TRBD2 may be the D gene (5 bases each). This CDR3 has 15 residues. CDR1 is SGHVS, CDR2 FNYEAQ, per germline. Between the trimmed V and J ends, which lost 1 base and 4 bases, there was a span of 10 bases.

The chain has TRBV7-9 and TRBJ1-1; no firm D call. Trimming shortened V by 7 bases and J by 6 bases, and 15 bases separated the two germline ends. The CDR3 totals 13 residues. Germline CDR1 and CDR2: SEHNR and FQNEAQ (reference sequence). The CDR3 DNA follows: TGTGCCAGCACCTTGGGATCCATCCCTGAAGCTTTCTTT. Residues: CASTLGSIPEAFF.

CDR3 protein: CASSPGTGGLYEQYF. The CDR3 region has the DNA TGTGCCAGCAGCCCCGGGACAGGGGGACTCTACGAGCAGTACTTC. The chain recombines TRBV6-5 with TRBJ2-7, with 11 bases identical to TRBD1. The CDR3 length is 15 residues. CDR1 is MNHEY and CDR2 is SVGAGI in the germline V gene. J was trimmed by 3 bases and V by 6 bases; bases with no gene match: 7.